These 15 T cell receptor beta chains were sequenced from one sample in a study of post-analysis software for immune sequencing data. General study results and limits: Roughly five TRBV segments were more frequent in patients than controls; TRBV5-6, TRBV5-1 and TRBV20-1 belonged to this group.

Every TCR beta cDNA library bore unique molecular identifiers. MiXCR, run by TCRdb on the PCR reads, gives a single entry per CDR3 protein. The data show around 710,000 distinct CDR3 sequences, around 42% seen once. Antigens for these TCRs are unknown. The sample comprised blood. The origin of the receptors is a girl between 5 and 17 years old with multiple sclerosis.

This clonotype was seen only a few times. V usage is TRBV10-3 and J usage is TRBJ2-7; perhaps TRBD1 as D (5 bases). The CDR3 sequence is 13 residues long. CDR1 is ENHRY, CDR2 SYGVKD, per germline. V lost 2 bases and J 2 bases, leaving 7 bases between the germline ends. The CDR3 is CAISEGATYEQYF. The CDR3 DNA follows: TGTGCCATCAGTGAGGGGGCAACCTACGAGCAGTACTTC.

The J gene is TRBJ2-1, the V gene TRBV7-9, with D unclear. CDR1 is SEHNR and CDR2 is FQNEAQ in the germline V gene (reference sequence). The CDR3 extends over 12 amino acids. The V and J ends lost 1 base and 7 bases respectively, with 5 bases between them. Written as DNA, the CDR3 is TGTGCCAGCAGCTTAGAAAAAAATGAGCAGTTCTTC. This gives the protein CASSLEKNEQFF.

The chain recombines TRBV20-1 with TRBJ2-1, with TRBD2 matching over 12 bases. The CDR3 contains 17 residues. CDR1 DFQATT and CDR2 SNEGSKA come from the germline V gene (reference sequence). Trimming took 6 bases from V and 5 from J; bases not matched to a gene: 14. The CDR3 sequence is CSADGATSGRFDNEQFF. The DNA of the CDR3 is TGCAGTGCGGATGGGGCTACTAGCGGGAGGTTTGACAATGAGCAGTTCTTC.

This clonotype was recorded once. The chain employs TRBV6-5 and TRBJ2-6; no reliable D call. The CDR3 covers 15 residues. Trimming left V 2 bases short and J 0 bases short, with 5 bases between. Germline CDR1 is MNHEY and CDR2 is SVGAGI. CDR3 protein: CASSYASSGANVLTF. In DNA, the CDR3 is TGTGCCAGCAGTTACGCCAGCTCTGGGGCCAACGTCCTGACTTTC.

V and J are TRBV20-1 and TRBJ2-1, with D perhaps TRBD2 (5 bases). Between the trimmed V and J ends, which lost 3 bases and 6 bases, there was a span of 12 bases. The CDR3 has 13 amino acids. Germline V gene sequence: CDR1 DFQATT, CDR2 SNEGSKA (reference sequence). The CDR3 protein is CSASATGSNEQFF. In DNA form, the CDR3 reads TGCAGTGCTAGTGCTACGGGGAGCAATGAGCAGTTCTTC.

About this clonotype: Compared with germline, one end of the junction differs, possibly owing to a read error. V is TRBV4-3 and J is TRBJ2-4, with 7 bases matching TRBD1. The DNA matches TRBJ2-5 better at its end, which makes the J call doubtful. The CDR3 contains 15 residues. Looked up from germline, CDR1 is LGHNA and CDR2 is YSLEER. CDR3 sequence: CAGSQDGDSQETQYF. The CDR3 DNA reads as TGCGCCGGCAGCCAAGACGGGGACAGCCAAGAGACCCAGTACTTC.

This clonotype was counted once. This chain connects TRBV4-3 to TRBJ1-4; D is unclear. V lost 3 bases to trimming and J lost 2 bases, with 19 bases between them. Germline CDR1 and CDR2: LGHNA and YSLEER. The CDR3 spans 18 residues. CDR3 sequence: CASSQTWERLSTNEKLFF. The CDR3, as DNA: TGCGCCAGCAGCCAGACCTGGGAAAGACTTAGCACTAATGAAAAACTGTTTTTT.

This clonotype was detected many times. Mismatch with germline at one junction end may stem from a read error. The V call is TRBV7-9, the J call TRBJ1-1; D is ambiguous. Looked up from germline, CDR1 is SEHNR and CDR2 is FQNEAQ (reference sequence). CDR3 length: 12 amino acids. The CDR3 DNA follows: TGTGCCAGCAGTTTAGAGAACACTGAAGCTTTCTTT. This translates into CASSLENTEAFF. Looking up the rest from reference TRBV7-9 and TRBJ1-1 gives the full variable domain: DTGVSQNPRHKITKRGQNVTFRCDPISEHNRLYWYRQTLGQGPEFLTYFQNEAQLEKSRLLSDRFSAERPKGSFSTLEIQRTEQGDSAMYLCASSLENTEAFFGQGTRLTVV.

This clonotype was detected only a few times. V gene TRBV6-6 combines with J gene TRBJ2-4; no firm D call. Germline V gives CDR1 MNHNY, CDR2 SVGAGI (reference sequence). This CDR3 spans 14 amino acids. With 2 bases removed from V and 5 bases from J, the gap between germline ends came to 10 bases. The CDR3 nucleotides read TGTGCCAGCAGTTACGTCGTACGGGAAAACATTCAGTACTTC. Translating it yields CASSYVVRENIQYF.

This clonotype has only a few counts. The J gene is TRBJ1-4, the V gene TRBV18; D gene unclear. The length of the CDR3 is 16 residues. With 3 bases removed from V and 4 bases from J, the gap between germline ends came to 15 bases. CDR1 is KGHSH and CDR2 is LQKENI in the germline V gene. Written as DNA, the CDR3 is TGTGCCAGCTCACCCGAGTCCGGCTTCGGTAATGAAAAACTGTTTTTT. It translates to CASSPESGFGNEKLFF.

On this clonotype: One junction end disagrees with the germline gene, perhaps due to a read error. The chain couples TRBV28 to TRBJ1-4, with TRBD1 matching 9 bases. CDR1 and CDR2 (germline): MDHEN, SYDVKM. CDR3 length equals 18 residues. The CDR3 nucleotides read TGTGCCAGCAGTTTAAGTTGGTTCGGGGGACAGGGTCATGAAAAACGGTTTTTT. Its protein is CASSLSWFGGQGHEKRFF.

This clonotype appeared a few times. CDR3 sequence reads: CASSLPSPEAFF. The CDR3, as DNA: TGTGCCAGCAGTTTACCCAGTCCTGAAGCTTTCTTT. This chain links TRBV12-3 or TRBV12-4 with TRBJ1-1; D unresolved. CDR3 length: 12 residues. Trimming took off 2 bases at V and 6 bases at J, with 7 bases between the two ends.

The chain combines TRBV9 with TRBJ2-3; D is perhaps TRBD1 (6 bases). The CDR3 consists of 16 residues. Trimming pared 0 bases from V and 3 bases from J, leaving 14 bases between. The germline V gene has CDR1 SGDLS and CDR2 YYNGEE. Here the CDR3 DNA reads TGTGCCAGCAGCGTAGTGGGGGCAGGGATTACAGATACGCAGTATTTT. Amino acids: CASSVVGAGITDTQYF. Complete variable domain (other parts from reference TRBV9 and TRBJ2-3): DSGVTQTPKHLITATGQRVTLRCSPRSGDLSVYWYQQSLDQGLQFLIQYYNGEERAKGNILERFSAQQFPDLHSELNLSSLELGDSALYFCASSVVGAGITDTQYFGPGTRLTVL.

Here the CDR3 reads CASSLAGASNEQYF. CDR3 coding DNA: TGTGCCAGCAGCTTAGCGGGAGCTTCAAACGAGCAGTACTTC. V is TRBV27 and J is TRBJ2-7; 9 bases line up with TRBD2. The CDR3 totals 14 residues. The V gene end was trimmed by 6 bases and the J gene end by 5 bases; junction bases not matched to a gene: 8. Germline V lookup: CDR1 MNHEY, CDR2 SMNVEV (reference sequence).

V gene TRBV28 combines with J gene TRBJ1-2, with D possibly being TRBD1 (6 bases). V lost 5 bases, J lost 0 bases, and 16 bases lay in between. There are 16 residues in the CDR3. Germline V gene data show CDR1 as MDHEN and CDR2 as SYDVKM. CDR3 residues: CASSPLRTATNYGYTF. In nucleotides, the CDR3 is TGTGCCAGCAGTCCCCTTCGGACAGCCACTAACTATGGCTACACCTTC.